This TCR beta chain emerged from a study of blood T cell repertoires in COVID-19. The wider study: The origin of the acute and convalescent COVID-19 samples was the United States, Italy and Spain. From T cells, B-cell-depleted T cells, or PBMCs came the material, which was cDNA or gDNA.

The CDR3 extends over 16 amino acids. Germline CDR1 MNHEY, CDR2 SMNVEV (reference sequence). V lost 2 bases to trimming and J lost 3 bases; unmatched junction nucleotides: 6. Authors' data handling: The authors estimated nucleated cell counts from reference gene primer amplification. Sequenced by immunoSEQ multiplex PCR; TCRdb stores in-frame clones only, minus some. The V and J calls and clone size are taken from that table; D and trimming were inferred from the DNA. The repertoire holds 85,000 to 100,000 clones, with 75% to 90% as singletons. Sequences were obtained from peripheral blood. The V and J genes are TRBV27 and TRBJ2-2; 7 nucleotides align to TRBD2. The sequence derives from a man aged 60-69 years with acute or convalescent COVID-19. This CDR3 is CASSLIGRGDTGELFF. The CDR3 DNA reads as TGTGCCAGCAGTTTAATTGGGAGGGGAGACACCGGGGAGCTGTTTTTT.